This entry is about one T cell receptor (beta chain). Its specificity is not known. The donors were healthy bone marrow donors. The study ran its PCR with 60 Vbeta and 13 Jbeta primers. Original methodology: Approximately 72 million unique TCR beta chains, around 10 million of them shared, were counted by a later analysis. Clones were read by immunoSEQ multiplex PCR, and TCRdb kept only the in-frame ones, dropping some. V, J and clone size reflect that table, while D and trimming were determined from the DNA. The table records around 140,000 clones, 75% to 85% of them present only once. CDR3 size: 15 residues. Germline V gene lookup returns CDR1 MGHRA and CDR2 YSYEKL. V gave up 4 bases and J gave up 4 bases; unmatched junction bases: 7. These data come from a study of cytomegalovirus exposure and HLA in healthy donors. General study findings and limits: Reports credit the classifier with highly specific, highly sensitive diagnosis of cytomegalovirus status. Presence/absence analyses supposed approximately even sequencing depth among donors.

The chain carries TRBV4-1 and TRBJ2-1, with 7 bases identical to TRBD2. The sequence was obtained from a male donor in good health and CMV-seronegative. The sequencing sample was made of PBMCs. The CDR3 nucleotides read TGCGCCAGCAGCCCCCTAGCGGAGTCGTACAATGAGCAGTTCTTC. Translating gives CASSPLAESYNEQFF.